Following are 27 T cell receptor beta chains from one sample sequenced in a study of T cell repertoires in cytomegalovirus infection (dated by TCRdb to the late 2010s). These receptors have no known antigen. Sample treatment or condition, as interpreted from the label and publication: in vitro stimulation with specific CMV peptide epitopes to enrich CMV-specific T cells. TCRdb records Illumina HiSeq 1500 as the sequencer. TCRdb reworked the public reads: Q25 trimming with fastp, MiXCR clone assembly, productive beta chains retained. Each CDR3 protein gets just one entry, which takes the most common genes and DNA from the rows behind it. This sample is represented by a few hundred thousand distinct CDR3 sequences; about two fifths of them were singletons. The ten largest clones take up roughly two fifths of the sample. Sequenced material: cultured PBMCs, taken from culture after CMV antigen stimulation. The receptors here all came from a human donor in good health (CMV status not recorded). Some clones in this sample may be carry-over from other donors' samples.

This clonotype was counted a few times. This chain links TRBV7-8 with TRBJ1-1; a possible D gene is TRBD1 (6 bases). Germline V gene sequence: CDR1 SGHVS, CDR2 FQNEAQ. V was cut by 4 bases and J by 1 base, with 16 bases left in between. The CDR3 covers 16 residues. Written as DNA, the CDR3 is TGTGCCAGCAGCTCTTTACGCTCAGGGGCGAACACTGAAGCTTTCTTT. It encodes CASSSLRSGANTEAFF.

This clonotype was seen a single time. The chain carries TRBV6-6 and TRBJ2-1; D uncertain. Trimming cost V 0 bases and J 1 base, with 16 bases left between them. This CDR3 contains 18 residues. The V gene's germline CDR1 is MNHNY and CDR2 SVGAGI (reference sequence). CDR3 residues: CASSYSVRKAPSYNEQFF. The CDR3 bases are TGTGCCAGCAGTTACTCAGTGAGGAAAGCGCCTTCCTACAATGAGCAGTTCTTC.

V and J are TRBV7-2 and TRBJ2-5, with D possibly being TRBD2 (6 bases). This CDR3 spans 14 amino acids. Trimming removed 5 bases at V and 4 bases at J, with 14 bases between. Germline CDR1 is SGHTA and CDR2 is FQGNSA. CDR3 protein: CASSQVWGVETQYF. CDR3 DNA sequence: TGTGCCAGCAGCCAGGTCTGGGGGGTAGAGACCCAGTACTTC.

This chain links TRBV7-4 with TRBJ2-7, with unresolved D. The germline V and J ends were trimmed by 2 bases and 2 bases, with 7 bases remaining between them. The CDR3 is 13 amino acids. Germline V CDR1 and CDR2: SGHVT, SQSDAQ. In DNA form, the CDR3 reads TGTGCCAGCAGCTTACTAACCACCTACGAGCAGTACTTC. Amino acid sequence: CASSLLTTYEQYF.

There are a few counts of this clonotype. J is TRBJ2-7 and V is TRBV7-2, with TRBD2 matching 13 bases. The CDR3 runs to 16 residues. V lost 5 bases to trimming and J lost 6 bases; unmatched junction nucleotides: 10. The germline V gene encodes CDR1 SGHTA and CDR2 FQGNSA. The CDR3 DNA reads as TGTGCCAGCAGCCGAGAGTCAAGACTAGCGGGAGGCGAGCAGTACTTC. This encodes CASSRESRLAGGEQYF.

The chain employs TRBV18 and TRBJ2-7, with 8 bases identical to TRBD1. CDR1 is KGHSH, CDR2 LQKENI, per germline. Trimming took 2 bases from V and 6 from J; bases not matched to a gene: 18. This CDR3 is 18 amino acids long. CDR3 sequence reads: CASSPERTRQGNSREQYF. The CDR3 DNA reads as TGTGCCAGCTCACCAGAGCGGACCCGACAGGGGAATTCGCGCGAGCAGTACTTC.

As regards this clonotype: A read error is possible here, since a much larger clone lies one base away. V and J are TRBV7-9 and TRBJ2-7, with unresolved D. Germline lookup yields CDR1 SEHNR and CDR2 FQNEAQ (reference sequence). The V end lost 5 bases, the J end lost 5 bases, and 7 bases lay between the germline ends. This CDR3 is 11 amino acids long. CDR3 DNA sequence: TGTGCCAGCAGCGTATGGAACGAGCAGTACTTC. Translating it yields CASSVWNEQYF.

V usage is TRBV7-9 and J usage is TRBJ2-1; 16 nucleotides align to TRBD2. The V gene's germline CDR1 is SEHNR and CDR2 FQNEAQ (reference sequence). The CDR3 extends over 15 amino acids. The V and J ends lost 3 bases and 8 bases, in that order; junction bases with no gene match: 1. CDR3 in DNA: TGTGCCAGCAGCTTGGGACTAGCGGGGGGGCATGAGCAGTTCTTC. This gives the protein CASSLGLAGGHEQFF.

This sequence joins TRBV6-2 or TRBV6-3 and TRBJ1-2, with TRBD1 matching 7 bases. CDR3 length: 16 residues. V lost 6 bases to trimming and J lost 0 bases; unmatched junction nucleotides: 10. From germline, CDR1 is MNHEY and CDR2 SVGEGT. CDR3 residues: CASSPGQTKANYGYTF. CDR3 coding DNA: TGTGCCAGCAGCCCGGGACAGACGAAAGCTAACTATGGCTACACCTTC.

This clonotype was counted only a few times. CDR3 nucleotide sequence: TGTGCCAGCAGCTTGGACAACGTCCAGTACTTC. Translated: CASSLDNVQYF. The rearrangement joins TRBV5-6 to TRBJ2-5; D is undetermined. This CDR3 contains 11 residues. CDR1 is SGHDT, CDR2 YYEEEE, per germline. Trimming stripped 0 bases from V and 10 bases from J, with 7 bases between.

This clonotype was seen at least ten times. The V and J genes are TRBV7-6 and TRBJ2-7; the D is unclear. Looked up from germline, CDR1 is SGHVS and CDR2 is FNYEAQ. CDR3 length: 14 residues. V gave up 4 bases and J gave up 7 bases, with 17 bases separating them. The CDR3 region has the DNA TGTGCCAGCAGCTCCCTAACTCGGGTCGGGGAGCAGTACTTC. It encodes CASSSLTRVGEQYF.

In its sample, this clonotype was seen once. The genes are TRBV5-1 and TRBJ2-5; D possibly corresponds to TRBD2 (6 bases). The CDR3 is 16 residues long. The V gene lost 0 bases and the J gene lost 6 bases, with 18 bases spanning the gap. Germline V gene lookup returns CDR1 SGHRS and CDR2 YFSETQ. Here the CDR3 reads CASSLAVVGLGKTQYF. CDR3 DNA sequence: TGCGCCAGCAGCTTGGCCGTGGTGGGACTCGGAAAGACCCAGTACTTC.

V and J are TRBV4-1 and TRBJ2-5, with 11 positions matching TRBD2. The germline gives CDR1 MGHRA, CDR2 YSYEKL. This CDR3 has 19 amino acids. Trimming removed 4 bases from V and 4 bases from J; junction bases left unmatched: 17. The CDR3 loop reads CASSRTWGSGGARLETQYF. The CDR3 nucleotides read TGCGCCAGCAGCCGTACCTGGGGTAGCGGGGGGGCGAGGTTAGAGACCCAGTACTTC.

This clonotype was found a few times. The rearrangement uses TRBV12-3 or TRBV12-4 and TRBJ1-1; TRBD1 agrees at 8 bases. V gave up 6 bases and J gave up 11 bases; unmatched junction bases: 11. The CDR3 loop spans 13 amino acids. In nucleotides, the CDR3 is TGTGCCAGCAGACTCGGACAGGGTCCTTCGGCTTTCTTT. This encodes CASRLGQGPSAFF.

In its sample, this clonotype was seen a few times. This chain links TRBV7-2 with TRBJ1-5, with unresolved D. Trimming cost V 3 bases and J 4 bases, with 10 bases left between them. The CDR3 extends over 14 amino acids. Germline V gives CDR1 SGHTA, CDR2 FQGNSA. CDR3 amino acids: CASSFGRPNQPQHF. CDR3 bases: TGTGCCAGCAGCTTCGGACGGCCAAATCAGCCCCAGCATTTT. Full variable domain (missing parts from reference TRBV7-2 and TRBJ1-5): GAGVSQSPSNKVTEKGKDVELRCDPISGHTALYWYRQSLGQGLEFLIYFQGNSAPDKSGLPSDRFSAERTGGSVSTLTIQRTQQEDSAVYLCASSFGRPNQPQHFGDGTRLSIL.

This clonotype was detected many times. V and J are TRBV11-2 and TRBJ2-5; unclear D gene. The CDR3 is made up of 15 amino acids. V was pared by 4 bases and J by 1 base, with 13 bases between. In germline, CDR1 is SGHAT, CDR2 FQNNGV. The CDR3 DNA sequence: TGTGCCAGCAGCTCATTAGACCGAATCCAAGAGACCCAGTACTTC. Translation: CASSSLDRIQETQYF.

This clonotype has just a few counts. The chain is built from TRBV20-1 and TRBJ2-5; TRBD2 matches at 8 bases. Germline V CDR1 and CDR2: DFQATT, SNEGSKA (reference sequence). V was clipped by 1 base and J by 5 bases; unmatched bases: 9. The CDR3 runs 15 residues. This CDR3 reads CSARVGGRNRETQYF. In DNA form, the CDR3 reads TGCAGTGCTAGAGTCGGCGGGAGGAACCGGGAGACCCAGTACTTC.

Written as DNA, the CDR3 is TGTGCCAGCTCACCAACAGGGCTTTTTGGGACCCAGTACTTC. Its protein is CASSPTGLFGTQYF. The chain links TRBV18 to TRBJ2-5, with D maybe TRBD1 (6 bases). The CDR3 length is 14 residues. Germline-derived CDR1 and CDR2 are KGHSH and LQKENI. V lost 2 bases and J 7 bases, leaving 14 bases between the germline ends.

This chain links TRBV6-1 with TRBJ1-1, with TRBD1 as a possible D gene (5 bases). Trimming took off 5 bases at V and 3 bases at J, with 16 bases between the two ends. Germline V gives CDR1 MNHNS, CDR2 SASEGT. The CDR3 sequence is 15 residues long. The CDR3 spells CASSYWGDRDTEAFF. CDR3 nucleotide sequence: TGTGCCAGCAGTTATTGGGGGGATAGGGACACTGAAGCTTTCTTT.

This chain links TRBV5-3 with TRBJ1-6; D is possibly TRBD1 (5 bases). TRBV5-3 is an open reading frame whose function is uncertain. V was shortened by 8 bases and J by 5 bases, with 14 bases between the two germline ends. CDR3 length: 14 residues. As DNA, the CDR3 is TGTGCCAGCAGCAGGACATATAATAATTCACCCCTCCACTTT. Amino acid sequence: CASSRTYNNSPLHF.

V and J are TRBV19 and TRBJ2-3; 9 bases line up with TRBD2. The junction had 7 bases not matched to a gene; V was cut back by 0 bases and J by 0 bases. Germline loops: CDR1 LNHDA, CDR2 SQIVND (reference sequence). The CDR3 is 18 residues long. The CDR3 reads CASSIDPRLAESTDTQYF. CDR3 in DNA: TGTGCCAGTAGTATAGACCCAAGACTAGCGGAAAGCACAGATACGCAGTATTTT.

J is TRBJ2-3 and V is TRBV6-5, with D perhaps matching TRBD2 (5 bases). The V end was cut by 5 bases, the J end by 5 bases, with 11 bases between. CDR1 is MNHEY, CDR2 SVGAGI, per germline. This CDR3 is built from 13 residues. In nucleotides, the CDR3 is TGTGCCAGCAGTCGCAACGAGGGAGATACGCAGTATTTT. Translation gives CASSRNEGDTQYF.

A few counts support this clonotype. The chain combines TRBV7-2 with TRBJ2-7; D might be TRBD1 or TRBD2, each matching 7 bases. The CDR3 is 15 amino acids. Trimming stripped 4 bases from V and 4 bases from J, with 17 bases between. Germline V gene sequence: CDR1 SGHTA, CDR2 FQGNSA. The CDR3 protein is CASSWQGGTSYEQYF. CDR3 bases: TGTGCCAGCAGCTGGCAGGGGGGGACTTCGTACGAGCAGTACTTC.

With respect to this clonotype: One junction end does not reproduce the germline sequence, and a read error may be involved. This rearrangement joins TRBV7-9 to TRBJ2-1; 14 bases are shared with TRBD2. Germline CDR1 SEHNR, CDR2 FQNEAQ (reference sequence). The CDR3 totals 15 residues. In nucleotides, the CDR3 is TGTGCCAGCAGACAGACTAGCGGGGGGGCCCTTGAGCAGTCCTTC. This sequence encodes CASRQTSGGALEQSF.

This clonotype was recorded a few times. The chain combines TRBV7-2 with TRBJ1-6; a weak D match, TRBD1 (5 bases). The CDR3 spans 13 residues. Germline values: CDR1 SGHTA, CDR2 FQGNSA. Trimming removed 3 bases from V and 9 bases from J, with 9 bases in between. The CDR3 loop is CASSFTGFSPLHF. The CDR3 nucleotides are TGTGCCAGCAGCTTTACAGGCTTTTCACCCCTCCACTTT.

The chain employs TRBV12-3 or TRBV12-4 and TRBJ2-7; either TRBD1 or TRBD2 may fit D (5 bases each). The V and J ends lost 5 bases and 4 bases respectively, with 18 bases between them. This CDR3 region has 15 residues. CDR3 in DNA: TGTGCCAGCAGTCCCCGAGGGACGCCAAATTACGAGCAGTACTTC. Amino acids: CASSPRGTPNYEQYF.

The table lists this clonotype with a few counts. The gene calls are TRBV20-1 and TRBJ2-3; 8 bases align to TRBD2. This CDR3 has 14 amino acids. The V gene's germline CDR1 is DFQATT and CDR2 SNEGSKA (reference sequence). V lost 5 bases, J lost 0 bases, and 4 bases stayed unmatched. CDR3 residues: CSALPSGSTDTQYF. The DNA of the CDR3 is TGCAGTGCTCTTCCTAGCGGGAGCACAGATACGCAGTATTTT.